The rows below give T cell receptor beta chains drawn from one sample of a study of cytomegalovirus exposure and HLA in healthy donors. The assay was immunoSEQ multiplex PCR, and TCRdb's table has in-frame clones only and misses some. This table has 100,000 to 150,000 clones, around four fifths appearing once. The sample consisted of PBMCs. The receptors originated from a boy aged 5-17 years in good health and CMV-seronegative. Each CDR3 is given with its conserved first and last residue. Fields, in order: V gene, J gene, clone size, D gene, CDR3 DNA, CDR3 protein. D genes are given only for firm matches. Rows give clone size only sometimes, using once, few, many, or a class for an expanded clone.

TRBV4-3	TRBJ2-5	-	-	TGCGCCAGCAGCCAAGATTTCGGACTGGCAAAAGAGACCCAGTACTTC	CASSQDFGLAKETQYF
TRBV6-1	TRBJ2-7	-	-	TGTGCCAGCACCGGGGGGGGGACAGACTACTACGAGCAGTACTTC	CASTGGGTDYYEQYF
TRBV30	TRBJ2-7	-	TRBD2	TGTGCCTGGAGTGTAGGCGGGAGTCTTTACGAGCAGTACTTC	CAWSVGGSLYEQYF
TRBV5-4	TRBJ2-1	-	-	TGTGCCAGCAGCTCCCGGGCAGGGGCGGGTTACAATGAGCAGTTCTTC	CASSSRAGAGYNEQFF
TRBV5-5	TRBJ2-7	-	TRBD2	TGTGCCAGCAGCCCTAGGTTAGCGGGAGGATCCTACGAGCAGTACTTC	CASSPRLAGGSYEQYF
TRBV18	TRBJ1-1	many	-	TGTGCCAGCTCCCCGGGCACTGAAGCTTTCTTT	CASSPGTEAFF
TRBV18	TRBJ2-7	-	-	TGTGCCAGCTCACTTAGTCATTTCAACGAGCAGTACTTC	CASSLSHFNEQYF
TRBV5-6	TRBJ1-1	-	-	TGTGCCAGCAGCCTTGGAAGGGGGGGGAGGATGTTCTTT	CASSLGRGGRMFF
TRBV5-4	TRBJ2-5	-	TRBD2	TGTGCCAGCAGCTTGCAGGGTATTAGCGGGGAGACCCAGTACTTC	CASSLQGISGETQYF
TRBV30	TRBJ2-3	-	-	TGTGCCTGGAGCCTACTCGGCACAGATACGCAGTATTTT	CAWSLLGTDTQYF
TRBV4-1	TRBJ1-4	-	-	TGCGCCAGCAGCCAAGAGAGGGCAGCCGGGGAAAAACTGTTTTTT	CASSQERAAGEKLFF
TRBV5-1	TRBJ2-1	-	TRBD1	TGCGCCAGCAGCTTGTACCGCTTGGACAGGGGGTACAATGAGCAGTTCTTC	CASSLYRLDRGYNEQFF
TRBV10-3	TRBJ1-1	-	TRBD1	TGTGCCAGCTCCGGGACAGGAAAAACTGAAGCTTTCTTT	CASSGTGKTEAFF
TRBV5-1	TRBJ2-7	-	TRBD2	TGCGCCAGCAGCCGAACACTAGCGGGAGTAGAAGAGCAGTACTTC	CASSRTLAGVEEQYF
TRBV30	TRBJ1-2	-	-	TGTGCCTGGTCAGAGGGTAACAACTATGGCTACACCTTC	CAWSEGNNYGYTF
TRBV2	TRBJ1-2	-	-	TGTGCCAGCAGCCTTCGGGACACCGCTAACTATGGCTACACCTTC	CASSLRDTANYGYTF
TRBV18	TRBJ1-1	-	-	TGTGCCAGCTCACCAAGGAGAGAGAACACTGAAGCTTTCTTT	CASSPRRENTEAFF
TRBV6-4	TRBJ2-1	-	-	TGTGCCAGAATAGCGGACCACTACAATGAGCAGTTCTTC	CARIADHYNEQFF
TRBV2	TRBJ2-7	-	-	TGTGCCAGCAGCCGGTCCCCTTACGAGCAGTACTTC	CASSRSPYEQYF
TRBV4-3	TRBJ2-7	-	TRBD2	TGCGCCAGCAGCCAATTAGCGGGAGGGAAAATCGAGCAGTACTTC	CASSQLAGGKIEQYF
TRBV5-4	TRBJ2-7	-	-	TGTGCCAGCAGCTTGGACGGGAGACCCTACGAGCAGTACTTC	CASSLDGRPYEQYF
TRBV6-5	TRBJ2-1	-	TRBD1	TGTGCCAGCAGTTCCTACGACAGGGCCGCGCTCAATGAGCAGTTCTTC	CASSSYDRAALNEQFF
TRBV14	TRBJ2-6	-	TRBD1	TGTGCCAGTGCCGGGACAGGGCGCTCTGGGGCCAACGTCCTGACTTTC	CASAGTGRSGANVLTF
TRBV27	TRBJ2-2	-	TRBD1	TGTGCCAGCGGGGCAGGGGGAACCGGGGAGCTGTTTTTT	CASGAGGTGELFF
TRBV5-1	TRBJ1-4	-	TRBD1	TGCGCCAGCAGCTTGGTAGGGGGCACAGCAACTAATGAAAAACTGTTTTTT	CASSLVGGTATNEKLFF
TRBV9	TRBJ1-1	-	-	TGTGCCAGCAGCCCTGAGGGGAGGCTGAACACTGAAGCTTTCTTT	CASSPEGRLNTEAFF
TRBV29-1	TRBJ2-1	-	TRBD2	TGCAGCGTTGACAAGAGCGGGAGGAGCAATGAGCAGTTCTTC	CSVDKSGRSNEQFF
TRBV30	TRBJ2-1	-	TRBD2	TGTGCCTGGAGTTATACTAGCGGGGCCTACAATGAGCAGTTCTTC	CAWSYTSGAYNEQFF
TRBV4-1	TRBJ2-6	-	-	TGCGCCAGCAGCCAAGCTTCTGTCTCTGGGGCCAACGTCCTGACTTTC	CASSQASVSGANVLTF
TRBV7-9	TRBJ1-1	few	TRBD1	TGTGCCAGCAGCTTACCGGGGACAGCTGAAGCTTTCTTT	CASSLPGTAEAFF
TRBV7-5	TRBJ2-3	once	-	TGTGTCAGAAGCTTACCCAAACAGGGTTTGGTACGAGATACGCAGTATTTT	CVRSLPKQGLVRDTQYF
TRBV7-2	TRBJ2-5	-	-	TGTGCCAGCAGCTTAGACGGGGAGACCCAGTACTTC	CASSLDGETQYF
TRBV27	TRBJ2-1	-	-	TGTGCCAGCAGTTTCAGTTTAGGGAGGTCGCAGTTCTTC	CASSFSLGRSQFF
TRBV30	TRBJ1-4	-	-	TGTGCCTGGAACCCCGACAGTCCTAATGAAAAACTGTTTTTT	CAWNPDSPNEKLFF
TRBV4-3	TRBJ1-5	-	-	TGCGCCAGCAGCCAAGATTTTTCGTTAGGGGGAACAAATCAGCCCCAGCATTTT	CASSQDFSLGGTNQPQHF
TRBV29-1	TRBJ1-5	-	TRBD1	TGCAGCGTCCCAGACAGGGCGGGCAATCAGCCCCAGCATTTT	CSVPDRAGNQPQHF
TRBV7-6	TRBJ1-1	-	TRBD1	TGTGCCAGCAGCCCCAGGGGGGACGGCATGTGGGCTTTCTTT	CASSPRGDGMWAFF
TRBV21-1	TRBJ2-4	-	-	TGTGCCAGCAGCAACCCAGGGGGCTTCGACATTCAGTACTTC	CASSNPGGFDIQYF
TRBV30	TRBJ1-1	-	TRBD1	TGTGCCTGGGACAGGGTGAACACTGAAGCTTTCTTT	CAWDRVNTEAFF
TRBV21-1	TRBJ2-1	-	-	TGTGCCAGCAGGGGGTACGGGGGGGGGTACAATGAGCAGTTCTTC	CASRGYGGGYNEQFF
TRBV6-1	TRBJ2-7	once	TRBD2	TGTGCCAGCAGAGCAGGACTAGCGGGAGTCGAGCAGTACTTC	CASRAGLAGVEQYF
TRBV29-1	TRBJ2-2	-	TRBD2	TGCAGCGTTGTTTGGGCTAGCGGGAACACCGGGGAGCTGTTTTTT	CSVVWASGNTGELFF
TRBV21-1	TRBJ2-5	-	-	TGTGCCAGCAGCAAAAGCGGGGAGGGTACGGAGACCCAGTACTTC	CASSKSGEGTETQYF
TRBV6-5	TRBJ1-4	-	TRBD1	TGTGCCAGCAGTTATGACAGGGGAGGCGAAAAACTGTTTTTT	CASSYDRGGEKLFF
TRBV19	TRBJ2-7	-	-	TGTGCCAGTAGTCCACGGGAGAAAGCCAACGAGCAGTACTTC	CASSPREKANEQYF
TRBV7-2	TRBJ2-1	-	TRBD2	TGTGCCAGCAGCTTCTGGACTAGCAGCTACAATGAGCAGTTCTTC	CASSFWTSSYNEQFF
TRBV25-1	TRBJ1-2	-	TRBD1	TGTGCCAGCAGTCGGGACAGGGGCTATGGCTACACCTTC	CASSRDRGYGYTF
TRBV5-1	TRBJ2-5	-	-	TGCGCCAGCAGCTACTGGGGGCCTCAAGAGACCCAGTACTTC	CASSYWGPQETQYF
TRBV7-9	TRBJ2-5	-	-	TGTGCCAGCAGCCTTTCGGGGGAGACCCAGTACTTC	CASSLSGETQYF
TRBV7-6	TRBJ2-1	-	-	TGTGCCAGCAGCTCGCTCACCCCGGGGGATGAGCAGTTCTTC	CASSSLTPGDEQFF
TRBV4-2	TRBJ1-1	-	TRBD1	TGTGCCAGCAGCCAAGAACGGACAGGGTTGATGAACACTGAAGCTTTCTTT	CASSQERTGLMNTEAFF
TRBV11-2	TRBJ2-3	-	-	TGTGCCAGCAGCTTAGATTCTCAGGGTTCAGATACGCAGTATTTT	CASSLDSQGSDTQYF
TRBV5-1	TRBJ2-5	few	-	TGCGCCAGCAGCTCTCAGGGGTTGGGGCAAGAGACCCAGTACTTC	CASSSQGLGQETQYF
TRBV7-9	TRBJ1-4	-	TRBD1	TGTGCCAGCAGCTTAGCCATGGACAGGGGGGGGGAAAAACTGTTTTTT	CASSLAMDRGGEKLFF